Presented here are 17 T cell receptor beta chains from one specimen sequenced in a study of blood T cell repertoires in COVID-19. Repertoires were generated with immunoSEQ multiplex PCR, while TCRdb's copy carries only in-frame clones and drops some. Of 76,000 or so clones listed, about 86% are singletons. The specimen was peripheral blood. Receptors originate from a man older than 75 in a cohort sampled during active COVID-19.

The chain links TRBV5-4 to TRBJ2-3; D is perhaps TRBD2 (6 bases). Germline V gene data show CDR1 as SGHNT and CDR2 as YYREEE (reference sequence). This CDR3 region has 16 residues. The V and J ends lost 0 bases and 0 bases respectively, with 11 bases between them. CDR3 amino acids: CASSLGGAQSTDTQYF. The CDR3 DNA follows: TGTGCCAGCAGCTTGGGCGGGGCACAAAGCACAGATACGCAGTATTTT.

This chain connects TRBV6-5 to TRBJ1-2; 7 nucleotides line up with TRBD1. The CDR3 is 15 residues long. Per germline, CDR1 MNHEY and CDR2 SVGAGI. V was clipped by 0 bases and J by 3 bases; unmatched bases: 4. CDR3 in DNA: TGTGCCAGCAGTTACTCGAAGGGGGCGGACTATGGCTACACCTTC. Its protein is CASSYSKGADYGYTF.

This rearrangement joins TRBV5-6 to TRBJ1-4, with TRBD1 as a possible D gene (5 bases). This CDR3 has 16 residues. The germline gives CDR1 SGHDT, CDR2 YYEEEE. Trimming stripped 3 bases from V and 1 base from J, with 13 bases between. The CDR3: CASSYWRGLTNEKLFF. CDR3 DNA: TGTGCCAGCAGCTACTGGCGGGGGTTAACTAATGAAAAACTGTTTTTT.

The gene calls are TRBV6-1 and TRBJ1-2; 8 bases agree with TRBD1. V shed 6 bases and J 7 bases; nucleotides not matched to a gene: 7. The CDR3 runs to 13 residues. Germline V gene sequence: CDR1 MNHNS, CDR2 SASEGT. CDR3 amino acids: CASSNDRGFGYTF. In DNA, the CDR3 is TGTGCCAGCAGCAACGACAGGGGATTTGGCTACACCTTC.

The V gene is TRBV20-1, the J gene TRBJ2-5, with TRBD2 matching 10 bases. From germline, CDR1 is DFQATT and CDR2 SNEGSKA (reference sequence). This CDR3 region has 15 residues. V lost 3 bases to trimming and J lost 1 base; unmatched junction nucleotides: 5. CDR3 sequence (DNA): TGCAGTGCTAGTCCTAGCGGGGGATCCCAAGAGACCCAGTACTTC. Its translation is CSASPSGGSQETQYF.

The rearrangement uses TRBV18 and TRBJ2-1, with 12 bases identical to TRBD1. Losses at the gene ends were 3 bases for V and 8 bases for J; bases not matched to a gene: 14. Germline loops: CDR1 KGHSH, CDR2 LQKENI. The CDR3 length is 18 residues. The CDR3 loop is CASSPSAPGTGGLDEQFF. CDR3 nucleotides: TGTGCCAGCTCACCTTCTGCCCCCGGGACAGGGGGCCTGGATGAGCAGTTCTTC. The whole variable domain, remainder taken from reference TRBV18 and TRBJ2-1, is NAGVMQNPRHLVRRRGQEARLRCSPMKGHSHVYWYRQLPEEGLKFMVYLQKENIIDESGMPKERFSAEFPKEGPSILRIQQVVRGDSAAYFCASSPSAPGTGGLDEQFFGPGTRLTVL.

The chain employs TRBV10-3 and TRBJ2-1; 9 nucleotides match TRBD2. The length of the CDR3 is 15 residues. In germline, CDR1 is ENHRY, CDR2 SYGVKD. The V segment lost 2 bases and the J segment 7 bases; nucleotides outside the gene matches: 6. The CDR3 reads CAISEGSSGTNEQFF. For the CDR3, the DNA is TGTGCCATCAGTGAGGGGTCTAGCGGGACAAATGAGCAGTTCTTC.

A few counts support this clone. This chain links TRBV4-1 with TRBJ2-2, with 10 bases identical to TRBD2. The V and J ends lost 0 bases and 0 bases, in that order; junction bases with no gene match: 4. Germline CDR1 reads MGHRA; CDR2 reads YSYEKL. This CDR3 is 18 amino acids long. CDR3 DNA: TGCGCCAGCAGCCAAGAGGTAGCGGGGGGATCGAACACCGGGGAGCTGTTTTTT. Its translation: CASSQEVAGGSNTGELFF.

The CDR3 coding sequence is TGTGCCAGCTCAGCGGCCGGGACAGGGAATTCACCCCTCCACTTT. It codes for CASSAAGTGNSPLHF. This sequence joins TRBV18 and TRBJ1-6, with 9 bases aligning to TRBD1. This CDR3 region has 15 residues. Germline V CDR1 and CDR2: KGHSH, LQKENI. V shed 5 bases, J shed 7 bases, and the junction held 6 bases outside the gene matches.

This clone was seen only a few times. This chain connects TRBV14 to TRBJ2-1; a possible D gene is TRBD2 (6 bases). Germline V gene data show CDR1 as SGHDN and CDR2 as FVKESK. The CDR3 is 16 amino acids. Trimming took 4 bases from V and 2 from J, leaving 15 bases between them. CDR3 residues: CASSLPRDSPYNEQFF. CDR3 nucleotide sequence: TGTGCCAGCAGCCTCCCCCGGGACTCCCCCTACAATGAGCAGTTCTTC.

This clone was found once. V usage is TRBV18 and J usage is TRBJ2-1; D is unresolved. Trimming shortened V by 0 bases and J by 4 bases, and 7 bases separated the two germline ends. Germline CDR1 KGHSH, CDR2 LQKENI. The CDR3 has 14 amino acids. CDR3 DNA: TGTGCCAGCTCACCACCCTCGGTATACAATGAGCAGTTCTTC. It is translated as CASSPPSVYNEQFF.

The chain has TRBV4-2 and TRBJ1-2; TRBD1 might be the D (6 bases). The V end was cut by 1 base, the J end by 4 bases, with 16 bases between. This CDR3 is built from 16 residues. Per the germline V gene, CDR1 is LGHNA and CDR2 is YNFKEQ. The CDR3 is CASSQAASTGTYGYTF. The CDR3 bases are TGTGCCAGCAGCCAAGCAGCCTCTACAGGGACCTATGGCTACACCTTC.

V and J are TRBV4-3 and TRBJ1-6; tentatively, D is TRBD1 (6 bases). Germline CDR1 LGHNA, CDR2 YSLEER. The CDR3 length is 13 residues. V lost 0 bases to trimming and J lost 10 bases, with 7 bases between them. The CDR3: CASSQDQGSPLHF. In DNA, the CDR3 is TGCGCCAGCAGCCAAGATCAGGGGTCACCCCTCCACTTT.

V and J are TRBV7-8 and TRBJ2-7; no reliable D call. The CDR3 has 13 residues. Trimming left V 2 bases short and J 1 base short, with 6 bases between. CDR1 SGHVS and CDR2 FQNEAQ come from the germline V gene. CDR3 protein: CASSLSVSYEQYF. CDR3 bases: TGTGCCAGCAGCTTAAGCGTTTCCTACGAGCAGTACTTC.

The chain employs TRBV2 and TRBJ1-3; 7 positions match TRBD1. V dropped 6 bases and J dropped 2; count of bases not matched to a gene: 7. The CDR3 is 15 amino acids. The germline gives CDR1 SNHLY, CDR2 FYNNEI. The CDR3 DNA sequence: TGTGCCAGCAGCTACCGACAGGGCCCTGGAAACACCATATATTTT. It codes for CASSYRQGPGNTIYF.

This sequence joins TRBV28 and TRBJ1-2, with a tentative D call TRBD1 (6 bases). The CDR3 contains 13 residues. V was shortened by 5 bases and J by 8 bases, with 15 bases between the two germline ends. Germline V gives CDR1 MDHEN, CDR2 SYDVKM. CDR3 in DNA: TGTGCCAGCAGTGGTAACAGGGTGGGCGGCTACACCTTC. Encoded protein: CASSGNRVGGYTF.

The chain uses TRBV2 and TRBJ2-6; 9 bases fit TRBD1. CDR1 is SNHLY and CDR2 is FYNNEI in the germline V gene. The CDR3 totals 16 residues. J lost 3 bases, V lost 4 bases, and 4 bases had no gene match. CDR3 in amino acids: CASSGQGGFGANVLTF. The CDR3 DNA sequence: TGTGCCAGCAGTGGACAGGGGGGGTTTGGGGCCAACGTCCTGACTTTC.